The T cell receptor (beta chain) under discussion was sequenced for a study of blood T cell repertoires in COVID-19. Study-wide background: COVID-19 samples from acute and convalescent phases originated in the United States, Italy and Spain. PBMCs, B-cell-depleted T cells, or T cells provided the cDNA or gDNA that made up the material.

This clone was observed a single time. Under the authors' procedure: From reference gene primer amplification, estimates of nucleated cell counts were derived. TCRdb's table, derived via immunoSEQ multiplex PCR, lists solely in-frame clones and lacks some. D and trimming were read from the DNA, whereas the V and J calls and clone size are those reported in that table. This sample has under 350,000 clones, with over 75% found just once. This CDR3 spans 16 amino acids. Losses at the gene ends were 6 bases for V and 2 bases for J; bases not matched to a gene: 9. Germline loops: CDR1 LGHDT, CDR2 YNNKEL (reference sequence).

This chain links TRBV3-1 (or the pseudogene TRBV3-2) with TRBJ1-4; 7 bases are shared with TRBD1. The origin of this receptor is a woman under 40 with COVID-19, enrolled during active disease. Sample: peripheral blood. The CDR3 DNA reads TGTGCCAGCAGTCCCCTACCGACAGGGACTAATGAAAAACTGTTTTTT. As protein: CASSPLPTGTNEKLFF.